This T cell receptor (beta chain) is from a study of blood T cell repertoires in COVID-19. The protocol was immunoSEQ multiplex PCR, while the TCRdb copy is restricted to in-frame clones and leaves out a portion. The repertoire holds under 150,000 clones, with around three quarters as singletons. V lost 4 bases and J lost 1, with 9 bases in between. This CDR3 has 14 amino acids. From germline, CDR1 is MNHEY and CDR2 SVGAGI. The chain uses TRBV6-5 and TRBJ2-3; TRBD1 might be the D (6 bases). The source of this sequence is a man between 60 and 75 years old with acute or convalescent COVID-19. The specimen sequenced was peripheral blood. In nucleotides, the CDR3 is TGTGCCAGCAGTTTTTGGACAGGCACAGATACGCAGTATTTT. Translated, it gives CASSFWTGTDTQYF.